This TCR beta chain was sequenced for a study of regulatory T cells in long-lasting Graves disease. Time point in this sample: persistent/refractory GD, antithyroid drugs over 5 years with positive TRAb. Extracted PBMC RNA gave rise to the TCR library. This clonotype has more than one count but fewer than ten. Researchers made TCR beta libraries by using iRepertoire HTBI primers and running Arm-PCR on CDR3 regions. Each CDR3 protein is one row after TCRdb ran MiXCR on the multiplex PCR reads. Of about 660,000 distinct CDR3 sequences in the sample, 25% to 35% are singletons; the top ten hold around 40%. Germline V gene lookup returns CDR1 DFQATT and CDR2 SNEGSKA (reference sequence). Germline trimming cut 1 base from V and 3 bases from J; bases unmatched to any gene: 8. There are 16 residues in the CDR3.

The V call is TRBV20-1, the J call TRBJ2-7; 11 bases are shared with TRBD2. The input for sequencing was peripheral blood mononuclear cells (PBMCs), taken when the disease was refractory, from a patient treated with antithyroid drugs. The receptor was isolated from a female donor with Graves disease. The DNA for the CDR3 is TGCAGTGCTAGAGGACTAGGACTAGCGGGTATCTACGAGCAGTACTTC. As protein: CSARGLGLAGIYEQYF.